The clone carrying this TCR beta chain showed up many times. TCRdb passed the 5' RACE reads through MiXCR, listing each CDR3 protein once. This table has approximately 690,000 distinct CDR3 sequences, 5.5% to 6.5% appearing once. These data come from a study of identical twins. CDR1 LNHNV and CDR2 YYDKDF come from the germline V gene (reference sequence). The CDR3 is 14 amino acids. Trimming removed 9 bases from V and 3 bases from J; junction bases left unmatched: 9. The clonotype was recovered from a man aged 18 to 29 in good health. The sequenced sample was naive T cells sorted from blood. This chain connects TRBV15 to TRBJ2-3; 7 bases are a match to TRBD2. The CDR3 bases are TGTGCCACTGCTTCGCGGGGAGGGACAGATACGCAGTATTTT. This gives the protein CATASRGGTDTQYF.